Following are 21 T cell receptor beta chains from one sample sequenced in a study of blood T cell repertoires in COVID-19 (dated by TCRdb to the early 2020s). Libraries came from the immunoSEQ multiplex PCR assay. TCRdb carries this immuneACCESS record with in-frame sequences only. Its versions omit some clonotypes, under half of them owing to an unresolved V gene in the studies checked, with the rest unexplained. This sample lists about 250,000 clones; 65% to 85% were detected once. The ten largest clones capture 8.6% of the sample. Sequenced sample: peripheral blood. Receptors originate from a man aged 40-49 years with active or convalescent COVID-19.

A few counts support this clone. V and J are TRBV28 and TRBJ1-1, with D possibly matching TRBD1 (5 bases). There are 14 residues in the CDR3. V shed 2 bases and J shed 11 bases, with 18 bases lying between them. Germline-derived CDR1 and CDR2 are MDHEN and SYDVKM. The CDR3 is CASSLGAGRIGAFF. The CDR3 nucleotides read TGTGCCAGCAGTTTAGGGGCAGGGCGGATTGGGGCTTTCTTT.

The chain has TRBV7-2 and TRBJ1-1; D might be TRBD1 (5 bases). This CDR3 spans 15 amino acids. Germline V CDR1 and CDR2: SGHTA, FQGNSA. The ends were cut back, 1 base at V and 4 bases at J, with 13 bases in the middle. This chain's CDR3 is CASSLGYGAGTEAFF. The CDR3 DNA follows: TGTGCCAGCAGCTTAGGGTATGGGGCAGGCACTGAAGCTTTCTTT.

The V call is TRBV19, the J call TRBJ2-1, with D possibly TRBD2 on 5 matching bases. Trimming pared 8 bases from V and 9 bases from J, leaving 17 bases between. The germline gives CDR1 LNHDA, CDR2 SQIVND (reference sequence). The CDR3 runs 13 residues. CDR3 sequence (DNA): TGTGCCAGTCGACTAAGGAGCAGCTTTGAGCAGTTCTTC. It codes for CASRLRSSFEQFF. Combining the CDR3 with reference TRBV19 and TRBJ2-1 gives the whole variable domain DGGITQSPKYLFRKEGQNVTLSCEQNLNHDAMYWYRQDPGQGLRLIYYSQIVNDFQKGDIAEGYSVSREKKESFPLTVTSAQKNPTAFYLCASRLRSSFEQFFGPGTRLTVL.

The J gene is TRBJ2-3, the V gene TRBV2, with a possible D match to TRBD2 (5 bases). Germline assignment: CDR1 SNHLY and CDR2 FYNNEI. V dropped 4 bases and J dropped 0 bases, with 17 bases sitting between them. The CDR3 contains 17 residues. The CDR3 DNA sequence: TGTGCCAGCAGTGCCCCAAGTCGGGGATCTAGCACAGATACGCAGTATTTT. As protein: CASSAPSRGSSTDTQYF.

CDR3 amino acids: CASSTTGVGSGNTIYF. CDR3 nucleotide sequence: TGTGCCAGCAGCACGACAGGGGTAGGGTCTGGAAACACCATATATTTT. The rearrangement links TRBV28 to TRBJ1-3, with 8 nucleotides matching TRBD1. The CDR3 sequence is 16 residues long. In germline, CDR1 is MDHEN, CDR2 SYDVKM. The V gene end was trimmed by 6 bases and the J gene end by 1 base; junction bases not matched to a gene: 8.

The J gene is TRBJ1-3, the V gene TRBV9, with D possibly being TRBD1 (5 bases). This CDR3 comprises 15 residues. Germline values: CDR1 SGDLS, CDR2 YYNGEE. V shed 1 base and J shed 1 base, with 9 bases lying between them. CDR3 loop: CASSVTGGSGNTIYF. In DNA form, the CDR3 reads TGTGCCAGCAGCGTAACCGGGGGGTCTGGAAACACCATATATTTT. Looking up the rest from reference TRBV9 and TRBJ1-3 gives the full variable domain: DSGVTQTPKHLITATGQRVTLRCSPRSGDLSVYWYQQSLDQGLQFLIQYYNGEERAKGNILERFSAQQFPDLHSELNLSSLELGDSALYFCASSVTGGSGNTIYFGEGSWLTVV.

Only one count was recorded for this clone. The J gene is TRBJ2-5, the V gene TRBV27; maybe TRBD2 (6 bases). The CDR3 is 18 amino acids. Germline CDR1 MNHEY, CDR2 SMNVEV (reference sequence). V was pared by 6 bases and J by 0 bases, with 23 bases between. The CDR3 is CASREGKLQDNYQETQYF. CDR3 sequence (DNA): TGTGCCAGCAGGGAGGGGAAACTACAGGATAACTACCAAGAGACCCAGTACTTC.

The V and J genes are TRBV29-1 and TRBJ1-1; the match to TRBD1 covers 8 bases. Germline V gene lookup returns CDR1 SQVTM and CDR2 ANQGSEA. J lost 5 bases, V lost 4 bases, and 6 bases had no gene match. CDR3 length: 13 residues. CDR3: CSVGGQAVTEAFF. The CDR3 DNA reads TGCAGCGTTGGGGGACAGGCGGTAACTGAAGCTTTCTTT. Based on the CDR3 plus reference TRBV29-1 and TRBJ1-1, the full variable domain is SAVISQKPSRDICQRGTSLTIQCQVDSQVTMMFWYRQQPGQSLTLIATANQGSEATYESGFVIDKFPISRPNLTFSTLTVSNMSPEDSSIYLCSVGGQAVTEAFFGQGTRLTVV.

The rearrangement uses TRBV6-2 or TRBV6-3 and TRBJ2-3; 7 bases line up with TRBD2. The V gene's germline CDR1 is MNHEY and CDR2 SVGEGT. V dropped 0 bases and J dropped 4; count of bases not matched to a gene: 10. The CDR3 contains 17 residues. The CDR3 spells CASSYSGASGISDTQYF. DNA for the CDR3: TGTGCCAGCAGTTACTCTGGGGCAAGCGGGATATCAGATACGCAGTATTTT.

The chain has TRBV12-3 or TRBV12-4 and TRBJ1-2; 7 nucleotides agree with TRBD1. The length of the CDR3 is 12 residues. Losses at the gene ends were 5 bases for V and 8 bases for J; bases not matched to a gene: 5. The CDR3 loop reads CASSTGALGYTF. The CDR3 DNA sequence: TGTGCCAGCAGTACAGGGGCTCTCGGCTACACCTTC.

This chain joins TRBV19 and TRBJ1-1; D might be TRBD1 (5 bases). The CDR3 has 13 residues. The ends were cut back, 4 bases at V and 6 bases at J, with 12 bases in the middle. Germline V CDR1 and CDR2: LNHDA, SQIVND (reference sequence). The CDR3 DNA sequence: TGTGCCAGTAGTACAGGGATTACGGCTGAAGCTTTCTTT. Protein product: CASSTGITAEAFF.

This rearrangement joins TRBV30 to TRBJ1-1, with D possibly TRBD1 on 5 matching bases. The germline V and J ends were trimmed by 4 bases and 1 base, with 13 bases remaining between them. Germline values: CDR1 GTSNPN, CDR2 SVGIG (reference sequence). There are 14 residues in the CDR3. In nucleotides, the CDR3 is TGTGCCTGGACAACGGGAGGGGAGAACACTGAAGCTTTCTTT. This translates into CAWTTGGENTEAFF.

The V gene is TRBV11-3, the J gene TRBJ2-7, with TRBD1 matching over 7 bases. The CDR3 runs 15 residues. V trimming: 1 base; J trimming: 0 bases; junction bases outside the gene matches: 3. Germline V gene lookup returns CDR1 SGHNT and CDR2 YENEEA. DNA for the CDR3: TGTGCCAGCAGCTTAGTTAGGGACAGCTCCTACGAGCAGTACTTC. Amino acid sequence: CASSLVRDSSYEQYF.

In this sample, this clone turned up a few times. The CDR3 region has the DNA TGTGCATCCACGCCCGTGGCGGGAGGGACAGATACGCAGTATTTT. This codes for CASTPVAGGTDTQYF. This chain uses TRBV30 with TRBJ2-3; 9 nucleotides match TRBD2. The CDR3 consists of 15 residues. Germline-derived CDR1 and CDR2 are GTSNPN and SVGIG (reference sequence).

This clone has only a few counts. The rearrangement uses TRBV29-1 and TRBJ1-1, with D possibly being TRBD1 (5 bases). Trimming removed 3 bases from V and 3 bases from J, with 14 bases in between. Germline CDR1 and CDR2: SQVTM and ANQGSEA. CDR3 length: 14 amino acids. The CDR3 region has the DNA TGCAGCGTTGATTCCGCAGGGTCGGACACTGAAGCTTTCTTT. Translating gives CSVDSAGSDTEAFF. Full variable domain (rest looked up from reference TRBV29-1 and TRBJ1-1): SAVISQKPSRDICQRGTSLTIQCQVDSQVTMMFWYRQQPGQSLTLIATANQGSEATYESGFVIDKFPISRPNLTFSTLTVSNMSPEDSSIYLCSVDSAGSDTEAFFGQGTRLTVV.

CDR3: CAWTPGGAYEQYF. Here the CDR3 DNA reads TGTGCCTGGACCCCCGGGGGGGCCTACGAGCAGTACTTC. This rearrangement joins TRBV30 to TRBJ2-7; 8 bases agree with TRBD2. The CDR3 totals 13 residues. Trimming cost V 4 bases and J 2 bases; bases outside gene matches: 4. Germline CDR1 reads GTSNPN; CDR2 reads SVGIG (reference sequence).

The CDR3 here is CASNSGGVDEKLFF. The CDR3 DNA is TGTGCCAGCAATTCAGGGGGCGTTGATGAAAAACTGTTTTTT. This chain joins TRBV6-5 and TRBJ1-4; 8 nucleotides agree with TRBD1. This CDR3 has 14 amino acids. The germline V gene encodes CDR1 MNHEY and CDR2 SVGAGI. Unmatched junction bases numbered 7, after V lost 7 bases and J lost 6 bases.

V and J are TRBV7-2 and TRBJ2-7; D might be TRBD2 (6 bases). Germline V gene sequence: CDR1 SGHTA, CDR2 FQGNSA. This CDR3 comprises 17 residues. V was cut by 5 bases and J by 1 base, with 21 bases left in between. CDR3 DNA: TGTGCCAGCAGCCCCACTAGCCACAGGCCAAGTTCCTACGAGCAGTACTTC. This gives the protein CASSPTSHRPSSYEQYF.

This rearrangement joins TRBV5-1 to TRBJ2-3; TRBD2 matches at 9 bases. V dropped 4 bases and J dropped 4; count of bases not matched to a gene: 4. Germline values: CDR1 SGHRS, CDR2 YFSETQ. The CDR3 has 14 residues. The CDR3 protein is CASSSGRMADTQYF. CDR3 nucleotide sequence: TGCGCCAGCAGCAGCGGGAGGATGGCAGATACGCAGTATTTT.

The sample holds a few counts of this clone. The V call is TRBV19, the J call TRBJ1-5, with a weak D call TRBD1 (5 bases). V was trimmed by 5 bases and J by 2 bases, leaving 16 bases between them. Germline lookup yields CDR1 LNHDA and CDR2 SQIVND (reference sequence). This CDR3 is built from 16 residues. CDR3 region: CASSPHDRGGNQPQHF. The CDR3 DNA reads as TGTGCCAGTAGTCCCCACGATCGGGGGGGCAATCAGCCCCAGCATTTT.

This chain uses TRBV24-1 with TRBJ2-1; the match to TRBD1 covers 7 bases. The CDR3 runs 16 residues. CDR1 and CDR2 (germline): KGHDR, SFDVKD. V lost 4 bases, J lost 4 bases, and 9 bases stayed unmatched. The CDR3 reads CATSDPGQEVYNEQFF. CDR3 in DNA: TGTGCCACCAGTGACCCAGGACAGGAGGTATACAATGAGCAGTTCTTC.